The next 11 T cell receptor beta chains were all read from a single sample in a study of blood T cells in healthy people across ages. The authors ran a second PCR of roughly 6 to 12 cycles using a sample-barcoded 5' primer and a J-beta primer mix. In TCRdb, the 5' RACE reads were re-called with MiXCR into one record per CDR3 protein. The sample includes some 1.6 million distinct CDR3 sequences, about 35% of them seen just once. The sequencing sample was made of blood. The source is a woman aged 25 to 39 in good health.

The chain couples TRBV6-5 to TRBJ1-1; D perhaps matches TRBD1 (6 bases). In germline, CDR1 is MNHEY, CDR2 SVGAGI. V was cut by 5 bases and J by 10 bases, with 14 bases left in between. The CDR3 consists of 12 residues. This chain's CDR3 is CASSPETGGAFF. In DNA form, the CDR3 reads TGTGCCAGCAGTCCAGAGACAGGTGGAGCTTTCTTT.

The gene calls are TRBV28 and TRBJ2-5, with 9 bases that match TRBD2. This CDR3 is 15 amino acids long. Unmatched junction bases numbered 6, after V lost 5 bases and J lost 2 bases. Germline assignment: CDR1 MDHEN and CDR2 SYDVKM. CDR3 in amino acids: CASSGGLALQETQYF. Written as DNA, the CDR3 is TGTGCCAGCAGTGGAGGACTAGCGTTACAAGAGACCCAGTACTTC.

This clonotype occurred many times. The rearrangement uses TRBV4-1 and TRBJ2-4; no clear D. CDR3 length: 11 residues. V shed 2 bases and J shed 8 bases, with 4 bases lying between them. Germline CDR1 and CDR2: MGHRA and YSYEKL. CDR3 in amino acids: CASSQRDIQYF. The CDR3 DNA sequence: TGCGCCAGCAGCCAACGGGACATTCAGTACTTC.

The chain carries TRBV12-3 or TRBV12-4 and TRBJ1-4; D is unresolved. V was cut by 4 bases and J by 1 base, with 10 bases left in between. This CDR3 has 15 residues. CDR3 in DNA: TGTGCCAGCAGTTCCCGGGCCGTAACTAATGAAAAACTGTTTTTT. As protein: CASSSRAVTNEKLFF.

The chain is built from TRBV5-1 and TRBJ2-1; D is ambiguous. The germline V gene has CDR1 SGHRS and CDR2 YFSETQ. V lost 0 bases and J lost 5, with 9 bases in between. CDR3 length equals 14 residues. Here the CDR3 reads CASSLVFGHNEQFF. CDR3 sequence (DNA): TGCGCCAGCAGCTTGGTATTTGGGCACAATGAGCAGTTCTTC.

This clonotype was seen a few times. The chain couples TRBV3-1 to TRBJ2-1; D uncertain. CDR1 LGHDT and CDR2 YNNKEL come from the germline V gene (reference sequence). With 0 bases removed from V and 8 bases from J, the gap between germline ends came to 8 bases. This CDR3 comprises 13 residues. Here the CDR3 reads CASSQEPWDEQFF. CDR3 nucleotide sequence: TGTGCCAGCAGCCAAGAACCCTGGGATGAGCAGTTCTTC.

This rearrangement joins TRBV20-1 to TRBJ2-5; TRBD2 matches 8 bases. This CDR3 spans 13 amino acids. CDR1 and CDR2 from the germline V gene are DFQATT and SNEGSKA (reference sequence). Trimming removed 1 base from V and 3 bases from J; junction bases left unmatched: 1. The CDR3 DNA reads as TGCAGTGCTAGAGGGACTAGCAAAGAGACCCAGTACTTC. Its translation: CSARGTSKETQYF.

This clonotype was detected only once. Being one base from a much bigger clone, this may be a read error. The gene calls are TRBV29-1 and TRBJ1-2; possible D gene TRBD1, 5 bases. The CDR3 is 11 residues long. Per germline, CDR1 SQVTM and CDR2 ANQGSEA. CDR3 sequence: CSVVGAYGDTF. The CDR3 DNA follows: TGCAGCGTTGTCGGGGCGTATGGCGACACCTTC.

This clonotype was found a few times. V is TRBV20-1 and J is TRBJ1-5; 8 bases line up with TRBD1. The V gene's germline CDR1 is DFQATT and CDR2 SNEGSKA (reference sequence). The CDR3 runs to 16 residues. V was pared by 1 base and J by 7 bases, with 12 bases of the junction left unmatched. In nucleotides, the CDR3 is TGCAGTGCTAGAGTCGGACAGGGCGCCCCAATCCAGCCCCAGCATTTT. Its protein is CSARVGQGAPIQPQHF.

This clonotype has only a few counts. The V call is TRBV7-2, the J call TRBJ2-1; maybe TRBD1 (5 bases). Germline CDR1 is SGHTA and CDR2 is FQGNSA. Trimming stripped 6 bases from V and 6 bases from J, with 18 bases between. CDR3 length: 15 amino acids. The CDR3 is CASRQGGSTLNEQFF. CDR3 DNA sequence: TGTGCCAGCAGGCAGGGTGGCTCTACACTCAATGAGCAGTTCTTC. The variable domain in full, with the rest retrieved from reference TRBV7-2 and TRBJ2-1, is GAGVSQSPSNKVTEKGKDVELRCDPISGHTALYWYRQSLGQGLEFLIYFQGNSAPDKSGLPSDRFSAERTGGSVSTLTIQRTQQEDSAVYLCASRQGGSTLNEQFFGPGTRLTVL.

This chain uses TRBV7-9 with TRBJ1-2, with D unclear. Germline V gives CDR1 SEHNR, CDR2 FQNEAQ (reference sequence). V shed 4 bases and J shed 4 bases, with 10 bases lying between them. The CDR3 totals 13 residues. CDR3 in amino acids: CASSYPGSYGYTF. Written as DNA, the CDR3 is TGTGCCAGCAGCTACCCGGGTAGCTATGGCTACACCTTC.